The rows below give T cell receptor beta chains drawn from one sample of a study of cytomegalovirus exposure and HLA in healthy donors. Here immunoSEQ multiplex PCR was the method, and the copy in TCRdb shows in-frame clones only, minus some. The table has about 130,000 clones, around 8.5% seen once. Sequenced sample: PBMCs. Source of these receptors: a man aged 40-50 years in good health and CMV-seronegative. Each CDR3 is given with its conserved first and last residue. The order of the fields is J gene, clone size, D gene, V gene, CDR3 protein, CDR3 DNA. A D gene is named only where the DNA matches it firmly. Clone size, where shown, is once, few, many, or a class for clones that have expanded.

TRBJ1-1 | - | TRBD1 | TRBV4-2 | CASSQEGQMNTEAFF | TGTGCCAGCAGCCAAGAGGGACAGATGAACACTGAAGCTTTCTTT
TRBJ1-5 | - | - | TRBV28 | CASTLRSSNQPQHF | TGTGCCAGCACCCTTCGGTCGAGCAATCAGCCCCAGCATTTT
TRBJ2-7 | few | TRBD1 | TRBV6-5 | CASSPQGAGYEQYF | TGTGCCAGCAGTCCTCAGGGGGCTGGGTACGAGCAGTACTTC
TRBJ1-2 | few | - | TRBV2 | CASTDSYGYTF | TGTGCCAGCACGGACAGCTATGGCTACACCTTC
TRBJ1-1 | few | - | TRBV7-8 | CASSLAMGGYTEAFF | TGTGCCAGCAGCTTAGCGATGGGAGGGTATACTGAAGCTTTCTTT
TRBJ1-2 | - | TRBD1 | TRBV5-1 | CASNRGPDYGYTF | TGCGCCAGCAACAGGGGGCCGGACTATGGCTACACCTTC
TRBJ2-7 | few | - | TRBV7-8 | CASSSRLNPYEQYF | TGTGCCAGCAGCTCCAGGCTCAACCCCTACGAGCAGTACTTC
TRBJ1-1 | - | - | TRBV7-8 | CASSLYTRTAEAFF | TGTGCCAGCAGCTTATACACTAGAACGGCTGAAGCTTTCTTT
TRBJ2-1 | few | - | TRBV20-1 | CSASPRSEQFF | TGCAGTGCTAGCCCTAGGAGTGAGCAGTTCTTC
TRBJ1-1 | - | - | TRBV5-1 | CASSFSRSSDTEAFF | TGCGCCAGCAGCTTTTCCCGGAGTTCGGACACTGAAGCTTTCTTT
TRBJ2-7 | few | TRBD1 | TRBV29-1 | CSVKQGASHEQYF | TGCAGCGTGAAACAGGGGGCGAGCCACGAGCAGTACTTC
TRBJ2-7 | few | TRBD1 | TRBV30 | CAWTPGTETYEQYF | TGTGCCTGGACCCCCGGGACAGAGACCTACGAGCAGTACTTC
TRBJ1-2 | few | TRBD1 | TRBV27 | CASSLGTGGMNGYTF | TGTGCCAGCAGTCTCGGGACAGGGGGCATGAATGGCTACACCTTC
TRBJ2-1 | few | - | TRBV7-2 | CASRTDTNEQFF | TGTGCCAGCAGGACAGATACTAATGAGCAGTTCTTC
TRBJ1-3 | few | - | TRBV19 | CASSSPHERGSGNTIYF | TGTGCCAGTAGTAGCCCACATGAAAGGGGCTCTGGAAACACCATATATTTT
TRBJ2-7 | - | TRBD1 | TRBV6-6 | CASRPGTASYEQYF | TGTGCCAGCAGGCCCGGGACAGCCTCCTACGAGCAGTACTTC
TRBJ1-2 | few | - | TRBV6-1 | CASEAGGGGYTF | TGTGCCTCCGAGGCGGGGGGCGGAGGCTACACCTTC
TRBJ1-1 | - | - | TRBV12-5 | CASGRGQPTEAFF | TGTGCTAGTGGCAGAGGACAGCCCACTGAAGCTTTCTTT
TRBJ2-7 | - | TRBD1 | TRBV6-1 | CASSDRGQFSYEQYF | TGTGCCAGCAGTGACCGGGGACAGTTCTCCTACGAGCAGTACTTC
TRBJ2-7 | few | - | TRBV7-9 | CASSLPGSYEQYF | TGTGCCAGCAGCTTACCCGGTTCCTACGAGCAGTACTTC
TRBJ2-7 | few | - | TRBV5-6 | CASSFQTGDEQYF | TGTGCCAGCAGCTTTCAGACCGGGGACGAGCAGTACTTC
TRBJ1-1 | - | - | TRBV12-5 | CASALDTMNTEAFF | TGTGCTAGTGCCTTGGACACTATGAACACTGAAGCTTTCTTT
TRBJ1-6 | - | - | TRBV25-1 | CASSEYSYNSPLHF | TGTGCCAGCAGTGAGTACAGCTATAATTCACCCCTCCACTTT
TRBJ2-7 | few | - | TRBV6-5 | CASSRSPGYEQYF | TGTGCCAGCAGCCGATCCCCGGGGTACGAGCAGTACTTC
TRBJ2-1 | - | TRBD1 | TRBV4-1 | CASSLGTGGYNEQFF | TGCGCCAGCAGCCTGGGGACAGGGGGCTACAATGAGCAGTTCTTC
TRBJ2-3 | - | - | TRBV15 | CATSRSLGLLQDTDTQYF | TGTGCCACCAGCAGATCGCTGGGCCTACTCCAGGACACAGATACGCAGTATTTT
TRBJ1-4 | few | - | TRBV19 | CASSNPGVNEKLFF | TGTGCCAGTAGTAATCCAGGGGTTAATGAAAAACTGTTTTTT
TRBJ1-1 | - | - | TRBV5-6 | CASSLAQAGYTEAFF | TGTGCCAGCAGCTTGGCCCAGGCAGGGTACACTGAAGCTTTCTTT
TRBJ2-7 | - | - | TRBV23-1 | CASTTGNPLPEQYF | TGCGCCAGCACAACAGGGAATCCCCTTCCCGAGCAGTACTTC
TRBJ2-2 | - | - | TRBV5-1 | CASSFGGGANTGELFF | TGCGCCAGCAGCTTTGGCGGGGGCGCGAACACCGGGGAGCTGTTTTTT
TRBJ2-3 | - | - | TRBV6-1 | CASTRITDTQYF | TGTGCCAGCACGAGAATCACAGATACGCAGTATTTT
TRBJ2-7 | - | TRBD1 | TRBV19 | CASSDRVSSYEQYF | TGTGCCAGTAGCGACAGGGTCAGCTCCTACGAGCAGTACTTC
TRBJ1-2 | - | TRBD1 | TRBV7-9 | CASRLEGAYTF | TGTGCCAGCAGATTAGAGGGGGCCTACACCTTC
TRBJ2-2 | - | - | TRBV27 | CASSLTRGAGTGELFF | TGTGCCAGCAGTCTCACCCGGGGGGCGGGCACCGGGGAGCTGTTTTTT
TRBJ1-1 | - | - | TRBV13 | CASSPSTGTEAFF | TGTGCCAGCAGCCCTAGCACCGGGACAGAAGCTTTCTTT
TRBJ2-3 | few | TRBD1 | TRBV7-3 | CASSQGAGTQYF | TGTGCCAGCAGCCAGGGGGCGGGTACGCAGTATTTT
TRBJ2-1 | - | - | TRBV6-5 | CAARGDSLDEQFF | TGTGCCGCCAGGGGGGATAGCCTAGATGAGCAGTTCTTC
TRBJ1-3 | few | TRBD1 | TRBV15 | CATSSQTGSGNTIYF | TGTGCCACCAGCAGCCAGACAGGGTCTGGAAACACCATATATTTT
TRBJ1-2 | - | - | TRBV6-6 | CASSYFPSNSGYTF | TGTGCCAGCAGTTACTTTCCCTCCAACTCTGGCTACACCTTC
TRBJ2-3 | few | - | TRBV5-1 | CASSLREPSTDTQYF | TGCGCCAGCAGCTTGAGAGAACCTAGCACAGATACGCAGTATTTT
TRBJ1-6 | few | TRBD1 | TRBV4-2 | CASSQDFPPNPLRTGGEGSPLHF | TGTGCCAGCAGCCAAGATTTCCCGCCCAACCCGTTAAGGACAGGGGGGGAAGGATCACCCCTCCACTTT